The T cell receptor (beta chain) under discussion was sequenced for a study of CXCR3-negative and CXCR3-positive naive CD8 T cells. Study results and caveats: Higher TRB CDR3 hydrophobicity marked CXCR3-positive naive cells relative to CXCR3-negative naive cells.

UMI-tagged TRB cDNA libraries were built via 5' RACE. Each CDR3 protein gets one entry in TCRdb, which reprocessed the 5' RACE reads and gives no DNA. The sample has around 60,000 distinct CDR3 sequences; the top ten hold roughly 0.75%. Germline values: CDR1 MGHRA, CDR2 YSYEKL. The CDR3 is 15 amino acids. As for this clonotype: Its cognate antigen is unknown.

The gene calls are TRBV4-1 and TRBJ2-5; the TCRdb call, TRBD1, lacks DNA for checking. Sequenced: naive CXCR3+ CD8+ T cells from blood. Indicated subset: CD45RO-CCR7+CD27+CD95- naive CD8+ T cells expressing CXCR3 (TNR3+). The clonotype was recovered from a human donor in good health. Some clones in this sample may be carry-over from other donors' samples. The CDR3 loop reads CASSQEFRGQETQYF.